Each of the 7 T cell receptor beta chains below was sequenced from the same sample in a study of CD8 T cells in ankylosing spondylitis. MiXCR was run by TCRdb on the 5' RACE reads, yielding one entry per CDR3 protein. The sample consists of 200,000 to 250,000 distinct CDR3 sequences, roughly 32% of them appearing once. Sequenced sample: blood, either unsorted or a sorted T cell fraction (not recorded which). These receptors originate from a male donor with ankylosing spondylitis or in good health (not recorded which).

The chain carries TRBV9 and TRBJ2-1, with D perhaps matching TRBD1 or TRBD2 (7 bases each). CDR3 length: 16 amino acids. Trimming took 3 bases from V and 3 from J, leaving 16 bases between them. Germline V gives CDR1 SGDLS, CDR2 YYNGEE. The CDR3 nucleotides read TGTGCCAGCAGCGCCCCAGGGGGGGCCGACTACAATGAGCAGTTCTTC. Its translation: CASSAPGGADYNEQFF.

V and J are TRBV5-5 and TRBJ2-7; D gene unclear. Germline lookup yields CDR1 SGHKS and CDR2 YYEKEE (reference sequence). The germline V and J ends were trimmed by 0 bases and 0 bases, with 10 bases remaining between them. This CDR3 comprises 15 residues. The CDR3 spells CASSLAVSLSYEQYF. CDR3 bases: TGTGCCAGCAGCTTGGCGGTGTCCCTCTCCTACGAGCAGTACTTC.

CDR3 protein: CASKNSGANVLTF. Written as DNA, the CDR3 is TGTGCCAGCAAGAACTCTGGGGCCAACGTCCTGACTTTC. This sequence joins TRBV12-3 or TRBV12-4 and TRBJ2-6; no firm D call. Between the trimmed V and J ends, which lost 7 bases and 0 bases, there was a span of 4 bases. The length of the CDR3 is 13 residues.

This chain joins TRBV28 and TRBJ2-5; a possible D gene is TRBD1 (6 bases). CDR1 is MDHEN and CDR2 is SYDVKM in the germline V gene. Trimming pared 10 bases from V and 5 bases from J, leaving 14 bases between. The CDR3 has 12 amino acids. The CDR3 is CANTWTVETQYF. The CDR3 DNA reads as TGTGCCAACACGTGGACAGTGGAGACCCAGTACTTC.

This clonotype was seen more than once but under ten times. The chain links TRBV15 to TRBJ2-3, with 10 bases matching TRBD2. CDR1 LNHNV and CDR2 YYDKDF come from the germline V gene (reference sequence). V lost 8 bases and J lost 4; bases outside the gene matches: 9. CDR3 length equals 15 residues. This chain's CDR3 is CATGGAGGPSDTQYF. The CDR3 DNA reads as TGTGCCACCGGGGGAGCGGGGGGGCCCTCAGATACGCAGTATTTT.

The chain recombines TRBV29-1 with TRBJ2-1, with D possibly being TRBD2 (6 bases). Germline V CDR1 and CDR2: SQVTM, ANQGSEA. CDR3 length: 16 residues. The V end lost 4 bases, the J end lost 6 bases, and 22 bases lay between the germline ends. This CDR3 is CSVVWSGVNARNEQFF. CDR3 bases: TGCAGCGTTGTTTGGTCGGGGGTCAACGCCCGCAATGAGCAGTTCTTC.

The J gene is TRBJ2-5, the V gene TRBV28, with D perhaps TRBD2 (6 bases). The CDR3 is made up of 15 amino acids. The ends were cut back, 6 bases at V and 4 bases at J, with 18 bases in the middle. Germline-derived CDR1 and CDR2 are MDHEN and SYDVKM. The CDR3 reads CASRLGGARVETQYF. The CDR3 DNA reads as TGTGCCAGCAGGCTTGGCGGGGCCCGGGTAGAGACCCAGTACTTC. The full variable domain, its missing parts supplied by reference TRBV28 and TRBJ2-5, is DVKVTQSSRYLVKRTGEKVFLECVQDMDHENMFWYRQDPGLGLRLIYFSYDVKMKEKGDIPEGYSVSREKKERFSLILESASTNQTSMYLCASRLGGARVETQYFGPGTRLLVL.